This T cell receptor (beta chain) came from a study of shared clonotypes between healthy human individuals. The study, taken as a whole, reports: Clonotype sharing across a few donors was observed for about 5.5% of naive CD4 clonotypes.

It was across several immunoSEQ plates that each subset's genomic DNA was evenly split. Data came from immunoSEQ multiplex PCR; TCRdb stores just in-frame clones and leaves some out. The sample carries approximately 640,000 clones, 60% to 80% recorded once. Germline V lookup: CDR1 KGHSH, CDR2 LQKENI. The CDR3 is 15 amino acids. V lost 1 base to trimming and J lost 4 bases, with 11 bases between them. Comments on this clone: Its target is not known.

The sample comprised memory CD4+ T cells sorted from blood. The subset: CD45RA-negative fraction. The TCR comes from a woman in her twenties or thirties in good health. The rearrangement uses TRBV18 and TRBJ2-1; possibly TRBD2 for D (6 bases). The CDR3 bases are TGTGCCAGCTCACCACGTCCGGCGGGGTACAATGAGCAGTTCTTC. The encoded protein is CASSPRPAGYNEQFF.